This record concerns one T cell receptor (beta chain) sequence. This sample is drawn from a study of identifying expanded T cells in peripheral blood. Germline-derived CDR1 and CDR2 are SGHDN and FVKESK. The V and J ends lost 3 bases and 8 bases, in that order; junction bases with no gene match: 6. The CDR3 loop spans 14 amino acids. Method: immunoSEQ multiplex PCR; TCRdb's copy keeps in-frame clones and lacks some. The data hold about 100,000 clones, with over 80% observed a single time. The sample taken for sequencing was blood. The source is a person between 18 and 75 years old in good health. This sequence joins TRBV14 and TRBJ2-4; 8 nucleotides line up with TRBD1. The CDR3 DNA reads TGTGCCAGCAGCCACTCAGGGGGCGGGCACATTCAGTACTTC. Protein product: CASSHSGGGHIQYF.